Listed here are 8 T cell receptor beta chains from one sample, sequenced in a study of Ad26.COV2.S vaccination and SARS-CoV-2 variants. Data came from immunoSEQ multiplex PCR; TCRdb stores just in-frame clones and leaves some out. The sample consists of 85,000 to 120,000 clones, roughly 80% of them appearing once. Material: peripheral blood, obtained after recovery from COVID-19. The receptors derive from a human donor who had recovered from COVID-19.

V usage is TRBV6-5 and J usage is TRBJ2-1; D unclear. V was pared by 11 bases and J by 10 bases, with 15 bases between. The CDR3 is made up of 11 amino acids. Looked up from germline, CDR1 is MNHEY and CDR2 is SVGAGI. The CDR3 DNA is TGTGCCGGCGAGCCCGGGCCCGAGCAGTTCTTC. Amino acid sequence: CAGEPGPEQFF.

This clone was recorded a few times. This chain's CDR3 is CASRDSQNTIYF. The CDR3 DNA follows: TGCGCCAGCAGAGACAGCCAAAACACCATATATTTT. The chain couples TRBV5-1 to TRBJ1-3, with D perhaps TRBD1 (5 bases). Germline V lookup: CDR1 SGHRS, CDR2 YFSETQ. V was trimmed by 5 bases and J by 6 bases, leaving 9 bases between them. This CDR3 has 12 residues.

Written as DNA, the CDR3 is TGTGCCAGCAGCGATGGGACAGCTGCTAATGAAAAACTGTTTTTT. This codes for CASSDGTAANEKLFF. The gene calls are TRBV7-2 and TRBJ1-4, with 7 bases lining up with TRBD1. V dropped 5 bases and J dropped 3; count of bases not matched to a gene: 6. Germline lookup yields CDR1 SGHTA and CDR2 FQGNSA. This CDR3 is built from 15 residues.

This chain joins TRBV27 and TRBJ1-2; D is unresolved. With 6 bases removed from V and 4 bases from J, the gap between germline ends came to 12 bases. CDR1 is MNHEY, CDR2 SMNVEV, per germline (reference sequence). The CDR3 runs to 13 residues. The CDR3 DNA is TGTGCCAGCAGCCTCGCCGGAACCTATGGCTACACCTTC. It specifies CASSLAGTYGYTF.

The chain recombines TRBV5-1 with TRBJ2-7; TRBD1 agrees at 10 bases. The CDR3 has 15 amino acids. J was trimmed by 4 bases and V by 4 bases; bases with no gene match: 8. Looked up from germline, CDR1 is SGHRS and CDR2 is YFSETQ. The CDR3 is CASSTGQGIGYEQYF. The CDR3 nucleotides read TGCGCCAGCAGCACGGGACAGGGGATAGGGTACGAGCAGTACTTC.

This clone has only a few counts. The chain has TRBV6-5 and TRBJ2-6, with D tentatively TRBD1 (5 bases). V shed 4 bases and J shed 2 bases, with 6 bases lying between them. CDR1 and CDR2 from the germline V gene are MNHEY and SVGAGI. The CDR3 loop spans 14 amino acids. The CDR3 sequence: CASSSTAGANVLTF. The CDR3 nucleotides read TGTGCCAGCAGTTCGACAGCTGGGGCCAACGTCCTGACTTTC.

The chain has TRBV6-5 and TRBJ2-1, with D possibly being TRBD2 (5 bases). Between the trimmed V and J ends, which lost 10 bases and 8 bases, there was a span of 18 bases. Germline CDR1 is MNHEY and CDR2 is SVGAGI. The CDR3 totals 13 residues. The CDR3 DNA follows: TGTGCCACCACCGGAGGAGTCCCTTATGAGCAGTTCTTC. Translation: CATTGGVPYEQFF.

The genes are TRBV5-5 and TRBJ1-4; D gene unclear. This CDR3 has 13 amino acids. V was trimmed by 2 bases and J by 8 bases, leaving 10 bases between them. The germline V gene encodes CDR1 SGHKS and CDR2 YYEKEE (reference sequence). CDR3 DNA sequence: TGTGCCAGCAGCTTTCCAGGTGACGAAAAACTGTTTTTT. It encodes CASSFPGDEKLFF. The entire variable domain, with the rest obtained from reference TRBV5-5 and TRBJ1-4, is as follows: DAGVTQSPTHLIKTRGQQVTLRCSPISGHKSVSWYQQVLGQGPQFIFQYYEKEERGRGNFPDRFSARQFPNYSSELNVNALLLGDSALYLCASSFPGDEKLFFGSGTQLSVL.